A single sample is the source of the 8 T cell receptor beta chains below, sequenced in a study of CXCR3-negative and CXCR3-positive naive CD8 T cells. Study-wide findings and caveats: More hydrophobic TRB CDR3s were found in CXCR3-positive naive cells than in CXCR3-negative naive cells.

Which antigens these TCRs recognize remains unknown. 5' RACE that incorporated UMI labels was used to prepare the TRB cDNA libraries. TCRdb re-called the 5' RACE reads and shows each CDR3 protein once, DNA omitted. This sample lists under 110,000 distinct CDR3 sequences; its ten largest clones have over 0.35%. The sequenced sample was naive CXCR3+ CD8+ T cells from blood. The subset: CD45RO-CCR7+CD27+CD95- naive CD8+ T cells expressing CXCR3 (TNR3+). The receptors originated from a human donor in good health. Some clones in this sample may be carry-over from other donors' samples.

The genes are TRBV7-3 and TRBJ2-1; checking the TCRdb D call of TRBD2 is not possible without DNA. This CDR3 contains 16 residues. The germline V gene encodes CDR1 SGHTA and CDR2 FQGTGA. CDR3 protein: CASSSSRDSKNNEQFF.

The CDR3 sequence: CASSWGHEQYF. The chain recombines TRBV28 with TRBJ2-7; TCRdb calls TRBD1, which cannot be checked without DNA. Per the germline V gene, CDR1 is MDHEN and CDR2 is SYDVKM. This CDR3 has 11 amino acids.

This chain joins TRBV7-9 and TRBJ2-1. The CDR3 length is 12 residues. Germline V gene lookup returns CDR1 SEHNR and CDR2 FQNEAQ (reference sequence). CDR3: CASSYWGNEQFF. Full variable domain (rest looked up from reference TRBV7-9 and TRBJ2-1): DTGVSQNPRHKITKRGQNVTFRCDPISEHNRLYWYRQTLGQGPEFLTYFQNEAQLEKSRLLSDRFSAERPKGSFSTLEIQRTEQGDSAMYLCASSYWGNEQFFGPGTRLTVL.

This sequence joins TRBV5-6 and TRBJ1-2; TCRdb's D call of TRBD1 is untestable without DNA. The CDR3 length is 16 residues. Looked up from germline, CDR1 is SGHDT and CDR2 is YYEEEE. The CDR3: CASSHNLVGRAYGYTF.

The gene calls are TRBV7-8 and TRBJ2-1; TCRdb proposes TRBD2, but this gene call is untestable without DNA. The CDR3 length is 18 residues. CDR1 SGHVS and CDR2 FQNEAQ come from the germline V gene. The chain's CDR3 is CASSKRGLAGPPYNEQFF. Based on the CDR3 plus reference TRBV7-8 and TRBJ2-1, the full variable domain is GAGVSQSPRYKVAKRGQDVALRCDPISGHVSLFWYQQALGQGPEFLTYFQNEAQLDKSGLPSDRFFAERPEGSVSTLKIQRTQQEDSAVYLCASSKRGLAGPPYNEQFFGPGTRLTVL.

The chain joins TRBV20-1 to TRBJ1-1. The CDR3 runs to 15 residues. The germline CDR1 and CDR2 sequences are DFQATT and SNEGSKA (reference sequence). CDR3 protein: CSARGRTVRGTEAFF.

The gene calls are TRBV7-9 and TRBJ2-5; TCRdb's assignment of TRBD1 cannot be checked, as there is no DNA. There are 16 residues in the CDR3. CDR1 is SEHNR and CDR2 is FQNEAQ in the germline V gene (reference sequence). This CDR3 is CASSDRDSPRFETQYF.

The chain has TRBV5-1 and TRBJ2-1; lacking DNA, the TRBD1 call made by TCRdb goes unchecked. This CDR3 is built from 13 residues. Germline values: CDR1 SGHRS, CDR2 YFSETQ. The CDR3 protein is CASSPGWGNEQFF.